Shown below are 3 T cell receptor beta chains from a single sample sequenced in a study of T cells after yellow fever vaccination. TCRdb called the 5' RACE reads again in MiXCR, with one record for every CDR3 protein. The sample has 100,000 to 150,000 distinct CDR3 sequences; about 7.4% are singletons. This sample comprised CD4+ T cells sorted from PBMCs, obtained approximately 11 days after the first yellow fever vaccination. These receptors were taken from a man aged 18 to 29 who received the YFV17D yellow fever vaccine.

This clonotype was counted many times. V usage is TRBV4-3 and J usage is TRBJ2-2, with D hard to call. Trimming pared 0 bases from V and 3 bases from J, leaving 11 bases between. Per germline, CDR1 LGHNA and CDR2 YSLEER. CDR3 length: 16 residues. This chain's CDR3 is CASSQDPPMDTGELFF. CDR3 in DNA: TGCGCCAGCAGCCAAGATCCTCCGATGGACACCGGGGAGCTGTTTTTT.

This clonotype was seen at least ten times. This chain uses TRBV5-1 with TRBJ2-7; D gene unclear. V shed 4 bases and J shed 4 bases, with 15 bases lying between them. The CDR3 is made up of 14 amino acids. Germline V lookup: CDR1 SGHRS, CDR2 YFSETQ. In DNA form, the CDR3 reads TGCGCCAGCAGCCAGAAGGCAGGATTATACGAGCAGTACTTC. Encoded protein: CASSQKAGLYEQYF.

This clonotype was seen repeatedly, ten times or more. The J gene is TRBJ2-7, the V gene TRBV10-3, with TRBD1 identical over 9 bases. The CDR3 covers 15 residues. Trimming took 2 bases from V and 7 from J; bases not matched to a gene: 9. Per the germline V gene, CDR1 is ENHRY and CDR2 is SYGVKD. CDR3 amino acids: CAISEPGQGPQEQYF. As DNA, the CDR3 is TGTGCCATCAGTGAGCCGGGACAGGGTCCTCAGGAGCAGTACTTC.